This entry lists 18 T cell receptor beta chains sequenced from one sample in a study of shared clonotypes between healthy human individuals. Only in-frame clones appear in the TCRdb table, and some are missing; sequencing was by immunoSEQ multiplex PCR. The table lists 650,000 to 800,000 clones, about 92% of them singletons. As defined, naive CD8 cells were CD45RO-negative and positively selected for CCR7, with terminally differentiated effector memory CD45RA+ cells excluded. Material: naive CD8+ T cells sorted from blood. These receptors originate from a man younger than 45 in good health.

The chain recombines TRBV28 with TRBJ2-2; D is undetermined. Germline-derived CDR1 and CDR2 are MDHEN and SYDVKM. This CDR3 is 19 amino acids long. Trimming stripped 4 bases from V and 3 bases from J, with 24 bases between. CDR3 bases: TGTGCCAGCAGTTCAACGCGGTCTTCCCTGGGCTGGCACACCGGGGAGCTGTTTTTT. This codes for CASSSTRSSLGWHTGELFF.

This clone appeared a single time. The chain uses TRBV6-5 and TRBJ2-5, with TRBD1 matching over 11 bases. Germline values: CDR1 MNHEY, CDR2 SVGAGI. Trimming took 4 bases from V and 4 from J; bases not matched to a gene: 8. The CDR3 contains 16 residues. CDR3 protein: CASSSRDRGRGETQYF. Written as DNA, the CDR3 is TGTGCCAGCAGTTCCCGGGACAGGGGGAGGGGAGAGACCCAGTACTTC.

The chain links TRBV7-9 to TRBJ2-1; possible D gene TRBD2, 6 bases. Germline lookup yields CDR1 SEHNR and CDR2 FQNEAQ (reference sequence). V dropped 7 bases and J dropped 0 bases, with 13 bases sitting between them. CDR3 size: 15 residues. The CDR3 sequence: CASTPDGSSYNEQFF. CDR3 DNA: TGTGCCAGCACCCCGGACGGGAGCTCCTACAATGAGCAGTTCTTC.

V and J are TRBV7-9 and TRBJ2-1; perhaps TRBD1 as D (5 bases). This CDR3 contains 17 residues. Trimming took off 5 bases at V and 4 bases at J, with 21 bases between the two ends. CDR1 and CDR2 (germline): SEHNR, FQNEAQ (reference sequence). The CDR3 sequence is CASSPPDTPIVYNEQFF. The CDR3 DNA reads TGTGCCAGCAGCCCACCGGACACACCTATTGTATACAATGAGCAGTTCTTC.

This clone occurred once. V and J are TRBV9 and TRBJ2-5; D uncertain. The CDR3 sequence is 15 residues long. V was pared by 4 bases and J by 2 bases, with 15 bases between. Germline V gene lookup returns CDR1 SGDLS and CDR2 YYNGEE. The DNA for the CDR3 is TGTGCCAGCAGCCCCGACCCGTTTGGACAAGAGACCCAGTACTTC. It yields the protein CASSPDPFGQETQYF.

Regarding this clone: Different DNA sequences within this sample yield the same CDR3. The genes are TRBV7-6 and TRBJ1-2; D may be TRBD1 (5 bases). The CDR3 totals 17 residues. V lost 1 base and J 0 bases, leaving 15 bases between the germline ends. CDR1 and CDR2 (germline): SGHVS, FNYEAQ. The CDR3 loop reads CASSLVLRDGANYGYTF. CDR3 DNA: TGTGCCAGCAGCTTAGTACTCCGGGACGGGGCTAACTATGGCTACACCTTC.

The chain links TRBV28 to TRBJ2-5; 12 bases align to TRBD2. The ends lost 6 bases at V and 2 bases at J; junction bases unmatched: 10. In germline, CDR1 is MDHEN, CDR2 SYDVKM. The CDR3 spans 17 residues. The CDR3 bases are TGTGCCAGCAGACGACTAGCGGGAGAGGGGGATCAAGAGACCCAGTACTTC. Translated: CASRRLAGEGDQETQYF.

The chain couples TRBV28 to TRBJ2-1; 7 bases map to TRBD1. This CDR3 spans 14 amino acids. Germline CDR1 reads MDHEN; CDR2 reads SYDVKM. CDR3 protein: CVTSGTALFNEQFF. CDR3 sequence (DNA): TGTGTGACGTCCGGGACAGCGTTGTTCAATGAGCAGTTCTTC.

The chain links TRBV28 to TRBJ2-4, with D possibly matching TRBD1 (6 bases). The germline V gene has CDR1 MDHEN and CDR2 SYDVKM. The length of the CDR3 is 14 residues. V lost 6 bases to trimming and J lost 7 bases, with 16 bases between them. The CDR3 DNA is TGTGCCAGCAGCCCTTTGCAGGGGTCCAACATTCAGTACTTC. It specifies CASSPLQGSNIQYF.

The chain is built from TRBV7-9 and TRBJ1-4, with a weak D call TRBD1 (6 bases). CDR3 size: 14 residues. Germline values: CDR1 SEHNR, CDR2 FQNEAQ (reference sequence). V was clipped by 6 bases and J by 8 bases, with 16 bases between them. Here the CDR3 DNA reads TGTGCCAGCAGTTTGGCGGGGGGCCGAGAAAAACTGTTTTTT. Amino acids: CASSLAGGREKLFF.

J is TRBJ2-5 and V is TRBV27; a possible D gene is TRBD2 (5 bases). Germline lookup yields CDR1 MNHEY and CDR2 SMNVEV (reference sequence). The CDR3 is 14 amino acids. Trimming removed 10 bases at V and 3 bases at J, with 18 bases between. CDR3 coding DNA: TGTGCCACCCTAACCGCAACGGAGGAAGAGACCCAGTACTTC. This codes for CATLTATEEETQYF.

This clone was counted a single time. Germline is not matched at one junction end, which may reflect a read error. The chain recombines TRBV29-1 with TRBJ2-1; D is ambiguous. This CDR3 has 8 amino acids. Looked up from germline, CDR1 is SQVTM and CDR2 is ANQGSEA. Written as DNA, the CDR3 is TGCAGCGTTCAAGAGCAGTTCTTC. This gives the protein CSVQEQFF.

CDR3 DNA: TGTGCCAGCAGCACGAACCGGGACAGGGGAAACACCATATATTTT. Protein product: CASSTNRDRGNTIYF. V usage is TRBV21-1 and J usage is TRBJ1-3; the listed D gene, TRBD1, was not tested against the DNA. TRBV21-1 is assigned pseudogene status. The CDR3 sequence is 15 residues long.

The chain is built from TRBV7-9 and TRBJ2-7; TRBD2 is a possible D gene (6 bases). Per germline, CDR1 SEHNR and CDR2 FQNEAQ (reference sequence). V shed 7 bases and J shed 7 bases, with 26 bases lying between them. The CDR3 is 16 amino acids. CDR3 DNA sequence: TGTGCCAGCACCCCTCCCCGTGGCCCCTCGGCGGGGGAGCAGTACTTC. It specifies CASTPPRGPSAGEQYF.

Only one count was recorded for this clone. The chain has TRBV18 and TRBJ1-3, with D tentatively TRBD1 (5 bases). The V end lost 2 bases, the J end lost 5 bases, and 10 bases lay between the germline ends. This CDR3 region has 14 residues. Germline assignment: CDR1 KGHSH and CDR2 LQKENI. The CDR3 DNA is TGTGCCAGCTCACCAGGGGCGCTCCGAAACACCATATATTTT. It specifies CASSPGALRNTIYF. Full variable domain (outside the CDR3, taken from reference TRBV18 and TRBJ1-3): NAGVMQNPRHLVRRRGQEARLRCSPMKGHSHVYWYRQLPEEGLKFMVYLQKENIIDESGMPKERFSAEFPKEGPSILRIQQVVRGDSAAYFCASSPGALRNTIYFGEGSWLTVV.

The chain carries TRBV5-8 and TRBJ2-3, with 9 bases matching TRBD1. This CDR3 spans 19 amino acids. Germline CDR1 SGHTS, CDR2 YDEGEE. V gave up 0 bases and J gave up 8 bases; unmatched junction bases: 19. The CDR3 region has the DNA TGTGCCAGCAGCTTGGCCTGGAGACAGGGGGGACTGGGTCTGGGTACGCAGTATTTT. Amino acid sequence: CASSLAWRQGGLGLGTQYF.

The chain couples TRBV7-9 to TRBJ2-1; D may be TRBD2 (6 bases). The V and J ends lost 5 bases and 9 bases respectively, with 26 bases between them. This CDR3 has 17 residues. From germline, CDR1 is SEHNR and CDR2 FQNEAQ (reference sequence). The CDR3, as DNA: TGTGCCAGCAGCCCCACCTGGGACTTTAACCTTCGGGGTGAGCAGTTCTTC. Amino acid sequence: CASSPTWDFNLRGEQFF.

The chain has TRBV7-8 and TRBJ1-2, with 7 nucleotides matching TRBD1. This CDR3 is built from 16 residues. V dropped 5 bases and J dropped 7; count of bases not matched to a gene: 16. Per germline, CDR1 SGHVS and CDR2 FQNEAQ. CDR3 coding DNA: TGTGCCAGCAGCCAAGGGACAGCGGTGGGTGTCGGTGGCTACACCTTC. This gives the protein CASSQGTAVGVGGYTF.